The entry below describes one T cell receptor (beta chain). Its cognate antigen is unknown. Study processing details: Owing to the provision of junction-only sequences devoid of quality scores by immunoSEQ, filtering differed. This table comes from immunoSEQ multiplex PCR, and its TCRdb copy is limited to in-frame clones, with some not included. The V and J calls and clone size come from that table; D and trimming were worked out from the DNA. The sample has 2,100,000 or so clones; nearly 97% are singletons. The source of the sample is a study of shared clonotypes between healthy human individuals. Study overall: CD8 memory received one plate per donor, CD8 naive two, CD4 memory three and CD4 naive three. General study points: Clonotypes which were not shared had lower generation probabilities than clonotypes that all four donors shared. Estimated clonotype richness was generally higher in naive than memory subsets.

V lost 6 bases to trimming and J lost 2 bases; unmatched junction nucleotides: 7. Per the germline V gene, CDR1 is SQVTM and CDR2 is ANQGSEA. This CDR3 spans 15 amino acids. Sequencing input: naive CD4+ T cells sorted from blood. The sample's subset: CD45RA+ positively selected. The chain has TRBV29-1 and TRBJ2-4, with 10 bases lining up with TRBD2. The sequence was collected from a man aged 18 to 29 in good health. CDR3 loop: CSVTPSGGSKNIQYF. The CDR3, as DNA: TGCAGCGTCACCCCTAGCGGGGGTTCCAAAAACATTCAGTACTTC.